This T cell receptor beta chain was captured in a study of CD8+ T cells in alopecia areata. Whole-study findings and limits: Because of a solitary nonresponder, the connection of baseline CD8+ expansion to response stays uncertain. Tofacitinib significantly decreased scalp clonality and expanded CD8+ clones among top 100.

The CDR3 spans 14 residues. The V and J ends lost 3 bases and 1 base respectively, with 6 bases between them. Looked up from germline, CDR1 is SGHDN and CDR2 is FVKESK. Only a few counts were recorded for this clone. Its target is unknown. Treatment reported: oral pan-JAK inhibitor, 5-10 mg twice daily. Sorting of PBMCs yielded the CD4+ and CD8+ T cells. Reverse transcribed after extraction, RNA yielded cDNA as the sequencing template. Data came from immunoSEQ multiplex PCR; TCRdb stores just in-frame clones and leaves some out. The sample lists some 200,000 clones, 50% to 60% occurring once. Here the sequenced sample was CD4+ T cells sorted from blood, taken at week 4, from a patient treated with tofacitinib. The receptor's source is a human donor with alopecia areata. The rearrangement joins TRBV14 to TRBJ2-2; unclear D gene. The CDR3 nucleotides are TGTGCCAGCAGCCACCTCTTGAACACCGGGGAGCTGTTTTTT. Encoded protein: CASSHLLNTGELFF.